This is a list of T cell receptor beta chains from one sample in a study of T cells in Graves' hyperthyroidism and ophthalmopathy. TCRdb reprocessed the multiplex PCR reads with MiXCR, giving one entry per CDR3 protein. The sample carries 450,000 to 700,000 distinct CDR3 sequences, more than 45% recorded once. Sequenced material: peripheral blood or thyroid tissue (not recorded which). These receptor sequences come from an adult woman with Graves' disease, either hyperthyroidism or ophthalmopathy (not recorded which). CDR3s include the opening cysteine and the closing phenylalanine or tryptophan. Each record gives: D gene, clone size, V gene, J gene, CDR3 protein, CDR3 DNA. A D gene is named only where the DNA matches it firmly. A row's size may be missing; if present it is once, few, many or a size class.

d_call: TRBD1
clone_size: -
v_call: TRBV10-2
j_call: TRBJ1-4
cdr3_aa: CATGTGTNEKLFF
cdr3_nt: TGCGCCACAGGGACAGGGACTAATGAAAAACTGTTTTTT

d_call: -
clone_size: -
v_call: TRBV10-3
j_call: TRBJ2-5
cdr3_aa: CAIGSILETQYF
cdr3_nt: TGTGCCATCGGGAGTATATTAGAGACCCAGTACTTC

d_call: TRBD1
clone_size: many
v_call: TRBV7-2
j_call: TRBJ2-2
cdr3_aa: CASSLGTGYGELFF
cdr3_nt: TGTGCCAGCAGCTTAGGGACAGGGTACGGGGAGCTGTTTTTT

d_call: TRBD2
clone_size: -
v_call: TRBV20-1
j_call: TRBJ2-7
cdr3_aa: CSASGLAGTYEQYF
cdr3_nt: TGCAGTGCTAGCGGACTAGCGGGGACCTACGAGCAGTACTTC

d_call: TRBD2
clone_size: -
v_call: TRBV10-3
j_call: TRBJ2-7
cdr3_aa: CAISDSGSGRPYEQYF
cdr3_nt: TGTGCCATCAGCGACTCAGGTAGCGGGCGACCCTACGAGCAGTACTTC

d_call: -
clone_size: -
v_call: TRBV5-1
j_call: TRBJ2-7
cdr3_aa: CASSCRDGSYEQYF
cdr3_nt: TGCGCCAGCAGCTGCCGGGACGGGTCCTACGAGCAGTACTTC

d_call: -
clone_size: -
v_call: TRBV20-1
j_call: TRBJ2-1
cdr3_aa: CSAQKAGRNEQFF
cdr3_nt: TGCAGTGCTCAGAAGGCTGGGAGGAATGAGCAGTTCTTC

d_call: TRBD1
clone_size: -
v_call: TRBV7-9
j_call: TRBJ2-2
cdr3_aa: CASSALTGTGGILGGELFF
cdr3_nt: TGTGCCAGCAGCGCTTTGACCGGGACAGGGGGCATCTTAGGCGGGGAGCTGTTTTTT

d_call: TRBD1
clone_size: -
v_call: TRBV11-2
j_call: TRBJ1-4
cdr3_aa: CASSPGTGLGKLFF
cdr3_nt: TGTGCCAGCAGCCCCGGGACAGGTCTGGGAAAACTGTTTTTT

d_call: -
clone_size: many
v_call: TRBV5-1
j_call: TRBJ1-6
cdr3_aa: CASSSQPTGHNSPLHF
cdr3_nt: TGCGCCAGCAGCTCCCAACCGACAGGACATAATTCACCCCTCCACTTT

d_call: -
clone_size: -
v_call: TRBV2
j_call: TRBJ2-6
cdr3_aa: CASSSYNTGELFFNGANVLTF
cdr3_nt: TGTGCCAGCAGTAGTTACAACACCGGGGAGCTGTTTTTTAATGGGGCCAACGTCCTGACTTTC

d_call: -
clone_size: -
v_call: TRBV6-5
j_call: TRBJ2-2
cdr3_aa: CASSPTLRGGELFF
cdr3_nt: TGTGCCAGCAGTCCGACTCTACGTGGCGGGGAGCTGTTTTTT

d_call: -
clone_size: -
v_call: TRBV20-1
j_call: TRBJ1-6
cdr3_aa: CSARGGGASNSPLHF
cdr3_nt: TGCAGTGCTAGAGGGGGGGGCGCATCTAATTCACCCCTCCACTTT

d_call: -
clone_size: -
v_call: TRBV5-1
j_call: TRBJ2-5
cdr3_aa: CASSWASRETQYF
cdr3_nt: TGTGCCAGCAGCTGGGCCAGCCGGGAGACCCAGTACTTC

d_call: -
clone_size: -
v_call: TRBV15
j_call: TRBJ2-7
cdr3_aa: CATSRDKGYLGEQYF
cdr3_nt: TGTGCCACCAGCAGAGATAAGGGCTACCTGGGTGAGCAGTACTTC

d_call: -
clone_size: -
v_call: TRBV29-1
j_call: TRBJ1-2
cdr3_aa: CSVEDRGSYTF
cdr3_nt: TGCAGCGTTGAAGATCGGGGAAGCTACACCTTC

d_call: -
clone_size: many
v_call: TRBV19
j_call: TRBJ1-5
cdr3_aa: CASSPNFYQPQHF
cdr3_nt: TGTGCCAGTAGTCCCAACTTCTATCAGCCCCAGCATTTT

d_call: -
clone_size: -
v_call: TRBV20-1
j_call: TRBJ1-5
cdr3_aa: CSARDISGQETQHF
cdr3_nt: TGCAGTGCTAGAGATATTAGCGGACAAGAGACCCAGCATTTT

d_call: -
clone_size: -
v_call: TRBV12-3/TRBV12-4
j_call: TRBJ1-4
cdr3_aa: CASSLNRWATNEKLFF
cdr3_nt: TGTGCCAGCAGTTTAAATCGATGGGCAACTAATGAAAAACTGTTTTTT

d_call: TRBD1
clone_size: -
v_call: TRBV20-1
j_call: TRBJ1-5
cdr3_aa: CSASGTARDQPQHF
cdr3_nt: TGCAGTGCTTCCGGGACAGCAAGGGATCAGCCCCAGCATTTT

d_call: TRBD2
clone_size: -
v_call: TRBV13
j_call: TRBJ2-7
cdr3_aa: CASNFRDSGGYEQYF
cdr3_nt: TGTGCCAGCAACTTTCGAGACAGCGGGGGTTACGAGCAGTACTTC

d_call: -
clone_size: many
v_call: TRBV3-1
j_call: TRBJ2-7
cdr3_aa: CASSGAVSSYEQYF
cdr3_nt: TGTGCCAGCAGCGGGGCGGTGAGCTCCTACGAGCAGTACTTC

d_call: -
clone_size: -
v_call: TRBV7-2
j_call: TRBJ1-6
cdr3_aa: CASSEGVSSYNSPLHF
cdr3_nt: TGTGCCAGCAGCGAGGGGGTCTCCTCCTATAATTCACCCCTCCACTTT

d_call: TRBD2
clone_size: few
v_call: TRBV28
j_call: TRBJ2-5
cdr3_aa: CASSRLAGVRETQYF
cdr3_nt: TGTGCCAGCTCCCGACTAGCGGGAGTTCGGGAGACCCAGTACTTC

d_call: -
clone_size: -
v_call: TRBV5-1
j_call: TRBJ2-1
cdr3_aa: CASSLAGTHNEQFF
cdr3_nt: TGCGCCAGCAGCTTGGCCGGGACACACAATGAGCAGTTCTTC

d_call: -
clone_size: once
v_call: TRBV9
j_call: TRBJ1-6
cdr3_aa: CASSIQATNSPLHF
cdr3_nt: TGTGCCAGCAGCATACAGGCAACTAATTCACCCCTCCACTTT

d_call: -
clone_size: few
v_call: TRBV27
j_call: TRBJ2-7
cdr3_aa: CASSLSWTVSYEQYF
cdr3_nt: TGTGCCAGCAGTTTATCATGGACAGTTTCCTACGAGCAGTACTTC

d_call: TRBD2
clone_size: -
v_call: TRBV20-1
j_call: TRBJ2-3
cdr3_aa: CSARIGRGAGGPEYTGTQYF
cdr3_nt: TGCAGTGCTAGAATCGGGAGGGGTGCGGGAGGGCCGGAATACACAGGTACGCAGTATTTT

d_call: -
clone_size: many
v_call: TRBV3-1
j_call: TRBJ1-1
cdr3_aa: CASSHTREAFF
cdr3_nt: TGTGCCAGCAGCCATACCCGTGAAGCTTTCTTT

d_call: -
clone_size: few
v_call: TRBV12-3/TRBV12-4
j_call: TRBJ2-7
cdr3_aa: CASSFARPYSFSSYEQYF
cdr3_nt: TGTGCCAGCAGTTTTGCGAGACCCTATTCTTTTAGCTCCTACGAGCAGTACTTC

d_call: -
clone_size: many
v_call: TRBV29-1
j_call: TRBJ2-5
cdr3_aa: CSVEPASTQTQYF
cdr3_nt: TGCAGCGTTGAACCCGCTAGTACTCAGACCCAGTACTTC

d_call: TRBD2
clone_size: -
v_call: TRBV29-1
j_call: TRBJ2-7
cdr3_aa: CSVGTSGGSPTYEQYF
cdr3_nt: TGCAGCGTAGGGACTAGCGGGGGGTCACCGACCTACGAGCAGTACTTC

d_call: TRBD1
clone_size: -
v_call: TRBV7-9
j_call: TRBJ1-2
cdr3_aa: CASSLRDSDGYTF
cdr3_nt: TGTGCCAGCAGCCTCCGGGACAGTGATGGCTACACCTTC

d_call: -
clone_size: many
v_call: TRBV7-2
j_call: TRBJ1-1
cdr3_aa: CASSSSDPNTEAFF
cdr3_nt: TGTGCCAGCAGCTCTAGTGATCCGAACACTGAAGCTTTCTTT

d_call: -
clone_size: many
v_call: TRBV7-9
j_call: TRBJ1-1
cdr3_aa: CASSHTRAGEEGEAFF
cdr3_nt: TGTGCCAGCAGCCATACCCGGGCAGGGGAGGAGGGTGAAGCTTTCTTT

d_call: -
clone_size: -
v_call: TRBV28
j_call: TRBJ2-2
cdr3_aa: CASITANTGELFF
cdr3_nt: TGTGCCAGCATTACCGCGAACACCGGGGAGCTGTTTTTT

d_call: -
clone_size: few
v_call: TRBV7-2
j_call: TRBJ2-2
cdr3_aa: CASSWTGTKNTGELFF
cdr3_nt: TGTGCCAGCAGCTGGACCGGGACAAAAAACACCGGGGAGCTGTTTTTT

d_call: TRBD1
clone_size: -
v_call: TRBV15
j_call: TRBJ2-2
cdr3_aa: CATNWSGTGAGELFF
cdr3_nt: TGTGCCACCAATTGGAGCGGGACAGGGGCCGGGGAGCTGTTTTTT

d_call: -
clone_size: once
v_call: TRBV6-5
j_call: TRBJ1-5
cdr3_aa: CASLGRTGPQHF
cdr3_nt: TGTGCCAGCCTGGGCCGGACGGGGCCCCAGCATTTT

d_call: -
clone_size: many
v_call: TRBV2
j_call: TRBJ1-5
cdr3_aa: CASSEASPRPQHF
cdr3_nt: TGTGCCAGCAGTGAAGCTTCCCCCCGGCCCCAGCATTTT

d_call: -
clone_size: -
v_call: TRBV14
j_call: TRBJ1-2
cdr3_aa: CASSHLQGPTGYTF
cdr3_nt: TGTGCCAGCAGCCACTTACAGGGACCTACTGGCTACACCTTC

d_call: -
clone_size: -
v_call: TRBV27
j_call: TRBJ2-7
cdr3_aa: CASSPWDAYEQYF
cdr3_nt: TGTGCCAGCAGCCCCTGGGACGCCTACGAGCAGTACTTC